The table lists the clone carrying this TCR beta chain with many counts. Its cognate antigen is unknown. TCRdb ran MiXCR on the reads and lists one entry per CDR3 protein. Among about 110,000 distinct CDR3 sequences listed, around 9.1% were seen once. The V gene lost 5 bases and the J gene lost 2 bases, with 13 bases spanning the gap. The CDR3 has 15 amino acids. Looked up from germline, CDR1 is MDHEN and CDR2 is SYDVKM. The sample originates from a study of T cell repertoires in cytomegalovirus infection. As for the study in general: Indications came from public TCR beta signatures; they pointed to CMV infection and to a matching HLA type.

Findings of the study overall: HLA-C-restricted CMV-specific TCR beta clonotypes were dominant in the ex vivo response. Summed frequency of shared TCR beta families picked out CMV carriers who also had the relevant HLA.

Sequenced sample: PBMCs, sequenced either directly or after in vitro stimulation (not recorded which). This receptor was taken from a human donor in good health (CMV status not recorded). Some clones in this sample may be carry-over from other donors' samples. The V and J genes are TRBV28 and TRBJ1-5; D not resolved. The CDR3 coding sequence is TGTGCCAGCAGTCGGGTGCCGATGGGCAATCAGCCCCAGCATTTT. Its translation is CASSRVPMGNQPQHF.